This TCR beta chain was observed in a study of blood T cell repertoires in COVID-19. Overall study: Collection of acute and convalescent COVID-19 samples took place in the United States, Italy and Spain. PBMCs, B-cell-depleted T cells, or T cells provided the cDNA or gDNA that made up the material.

Measured with immunoSEQ multiplex PCR; TCRdb has only the in-frame clones, and not every one. The sample lists some 78,000 clones, roughly 89% seen once, with over 4% in the top ten. With 11 bases removed from V and 9 bases from J, the gap between germline ends came to 32 bases. This CDR3 is built from 17 residues. In germline, CDR1 is LNHDA, CDR2 SQIVND (reference sequence). Notes on this clone: This sample includes further DNA sequences coding for the same CDR3.

The chain joins TRBV19 to TRBJ2-1; tentatively, D is TRBD1 (8 bases). The TCR sequence derives from an elderly woman with active or convalescent COVID-19. The specimen sequenced was peripheral blood. The CDR3 loop is CACCTGAGRTGRGEQFF. The CDR3 DNA follows: TGTGCCTGTTGTACCGGGGCGGGGCGGACAGGGAGGGGTGAGCAGTTCTTC.